The rows below give T cell receptor beta chains drawn from one sample of a study of sequential checkpoint blockade in melanoma. The data were produced by immunoSEQ multiplex PCR, yet TCRdb's version contains in-frame clones alone and is incomplete. This table has 8,100 or so clones, 28% appearing once. The sample consisted of tumor tissue (inferred from file names), taken from a patient given nivolumab and ipilimumab in sequence. The receptors here all came from a human donor with melanoma. Both conserved end residues are part of each CDR3. Each record gives: V gene, D gene, J gene, clone size, CDR3 DNA, CDR3 protein. D genes are given only for firm matches. Size is omitted from some rows. Given values are once, few, many or a class for expanded clones.

TRBV6-8	-	TRBJ1-2	-	TGTGCCAGCAGATCAGCGAACTATGGCTACACCTTC	CASRSANYGYTF
TRBV30	TRBD2	TRBJ2-3	-	TGTGCCGGGACTAGCGGGAGTGCGGATACGCAGTATTTT	CAGTSGSADTQYF
TRBV9	TRBD1	TRBJ2-5	-	TGTGCCAGCAGCGTAGGACCGGGACAGGGGGCAGAGACCCAGTACTTC	CASSVGPGQGAETQYF
TRBV19	-	TRBJ1-1	few	TGTGCCAGTAGTATCTTGGGGAACACTGAAGCTTTCTTT	CASSILGNTEAFF
TRBV7-1	-	TRBJ2-3	-	TGTGCCAGCAGGGATACTAGCACAGATACGCAGTATTTT	CASRDTSTDTQYF
TRBV11-3	-	TRBJ2-6	many	TGTGCCAGCAGCTCGGTGCAAACTGGGGCCAACGTCCTGACTTTC	CASSSVQTGANVLTF
TRBV30	-	TRBJ2-1	-	TGTGCCTGGGGACGGTCCTACAATGAGCAGTTCTTC	CAWGRSYNEQFF
TRBV6-8	-	TRBJ2-2	-	TGTGCCTTCCGGCAGGGGGGCACCGGGGAGCTGTTTTTT	CAFRQGGTGELFF
TRBV5-1	-	TRBJ1-4	-	TGCGCCAGCAGTCCAAACGGGGGGTATGGTGAAAAACTGTTTTTT	CASSPNGGYGEKLFF
TRBV29-1	TRBD2	TRBJ2-3	-	TGCAGCGTAGGGACTAGGGTTACGGATACGCAGTATTTT	CSVGTRVTDTQYF
TRBV11-3	-	TRBJ1-2	-	TGTGCCAGCAGTACGGGCGTTGGGGCGCGAGGCTACACCTTC	CASSTGVGARGYTF
TRBV11-3	TRBD2	TRBJ2-7	medium-sized	TGTGCCAGCAGCTTGGGACTAGCGGGAGGGTCCACCGAGCAGTACTTC	CASSLGLAGGSTEQYF
TRBV6-8	-	TRBJ2-7	-	TGTGCCAGCAGTTACCTTGCAGGGGAAGGCCACGAGCAGTACTTC	CASSYLAGEGHEQYF
TRBV6-8	TRBD1	TRBJ2-2	few	TGTGCCAGCAGTCAAAACAGGGGGAACACCGGGGAGCTGTTTTTT	CASSQNRGNTGELFF
TRBV11-3	-	TRBJ1-2	many	TGTGCCAGCAGCTTCTACGAAGGGGCCAACTATGGCTACACCTTC	CASSFYEGANYGYTF
TRBV6-8	TRBD2	TRBJ2-5	medium-sized	TGTGCCATCGGGACTAGCGGGGGCCGGAAAGAAGAGACCCAGTACTTC	CAIGTSGGRKEETQYF
TRBV29-1	-	TRBJ1-3	-	TGCAGCGTTGATCCCCTGACAGGAGGAAACACCATATATTTT	CSVDPLTGGNTIYF
TRBV5-1	TRBD1	TRBJ2-2	-	TGCGCCAGCAGCTCAGGACAGGGGGCCGGGGAGCTGTTTTTT	CASSSGQGAGELFF
TRBV30	-	TRBJ1-6	-	TGTGCCTGGAGTCCGCAGGGCCCACCCCTCCACTTT	CAWSPQGPPLHF
TRBV9	-	TRBJ2-1	few	TGTGCCAGCAGCGTAGGGCGGAGCTCCTACAATGAGCAGTTCTTC	CASSVGRSSYNEQFF